This T cell receptor beta chain derives from a study of identical twins. TCRdb recomputed calls from the 5' RACE reads with MiXCR, one row per CDR3 protein. The sample records hundreds of thousands of distinct CDR3 sequences, 12% being singletons. Study outcomes and limitations: Donors were not followed over many years; analysis was cross-sectional.

Of note for this clonotype: Its antigen is not identified.

This same sample was also taken into another study, of yellow fever vaccine responses in identical twins.

This receptor was taken from a woman aged 18-35 years in good health. Source material: CD8+ T cells sorted from blood.

The chain's CDR3 is CASSLRAPGQGATDTQYF. The DNA of the CDR3 is TGCGCCAGCAGCCTGCGGGCTCCGGGACAGGGGGCCACAGATACGCAGTATTTT. This chain uses TRBV4-1 with TRBJ2-3; 12 bases align to TRBD1. Germline V gene lookup returns CDR1 MGHRA and CDR2 YSYEKL. The CDR3 extends over 18 amino acids. The V segment lost 4 bases and the J segment 2 bases; nucleotides outside the gene matches: 10.